This TCR beta chain was found in a study of cytomegalovirus exposure and HLA in healthy donors. Whole-study findings and limits: When presence/absence was analysed, sequencing depth was taken to be roughly uniform across donors. In a later analysis, donors in an Asian-associated ancestry cluster reportedly had fewer N-insertions in productive TCRs than the cohort mean.

Details on this clone: Its antigen is not identified.

Amplification used 60 Vbeta primers and 13 Jbeta primers. Measured with immunoSEQ multiplex PCR; TCRdb has only the in-frame clones, and not every one. The sample includes under 150,000 clones, over 55% of them seen just once. The germline CDR1 and CDR2 sequences are SGHAT and FQNNGV. The CDR3 contains 16 residues. J was trimmed by 2 bases and V by 5 bases; bases with no gene match: 8. This chain connects TRBV11-2 to TRBJ2-4; 8 positions agree with TRBD1. Sequences were obtained from PBMCs. The TCR comes from a man aged 18-30 years in good health and CMV-seropositive. Here the CDR3 reads CASSRLTGVPKNIQYF. Written as DNA, the CDR3 is TGTGCCAGCAGCAGACTGACAGGGGTACCCAAAAACATTCAGTACTTC.